The rows below give T cell receptor beta chains drawn from one sample of a study of blood T cell repertoires in COVID-19. Sequenced by immunoSEQ multiplex PCR; TCRdb stores in-frame clones only, minus some. The sample yields more than 300,000 clones, approximately 90% seen once. Source material: peripheral blood. All receptors come from a woman in her late teens or twenties who had recovered from COVID-19. Both conserved end residues are part of each CDR3. Fields, in order: CDR3 protein, CDR3 DNA, J gene, D gene, clone size, V gene. A D gene is named only where the DNA matches it firmly. Rows give clone size only sometimes, using once, few, many, or a class for an expanded clone.

CDR3: CASSHRREGTGELFF; DNA: TGCGCCAGCAGCCATCGTCGGGAGGGAACCGGGGAGCTGTTTTTT; J: TRBJ2-2; D: TRBD2; size: .; V: TRBV4-3
CDR3: CASPGGVGANVLTF; DNA: TGCGCCAGCCCCGGGGGGGTTGGGGCCAACGTCCTGACTTTC; J: TRBJ2-6; D: TRBD2; size: .; V: TRBV5-1
CDR3: CASSQSGTGRKNTEAFF; DNA: TGCGCCAGCAGCCAATCCGGGACAGGGAGGAAGAACACTGAAGCTTTCTTT; J: TRBJ1-1; D: TRBD1; size: .; V: TRBV4-3
CDR3: CASSVGAWDEKLFF; DNA: TGTGCCAGCAGCGTAGGGGCGTGGGATGAAAAACTGTTTTTT; J: TRBJ1-4; D: .; size: .; V: TRBV9
CDR3: CASSPRASGNTGELFF; DNA: TGTGCCAGCAGCCCTCGGGCTAGCGGGAACACCGGGGAGCTGTTTTTT; J: TRBJ2-2; D: TRBD2; size: .; V: TRBV9
CDR3: CASSADRVYNSPLHF; DNA: TGTGCCAGCAGCGCGGACAGGGTCTATAATTCACCCCTCCACTTT; J: TRBJ1-6; D: TRBD1; size: .; V: TRBV7-6
CDR3: CASSIRGGGRPLTDTQYF; DNA: TGTGCCAGTAGTATCCGAGGTGGCGGGAGGCCTCTCACAGATACGCAGTATTTT; J: TRBJ2-3; D: TRBD2; size: .; V: TRBV19
CDR3: CASSARAGGEAFF; DNA: TGTGCCAGCAGCGCCCGAGCTGGGGGGGAGGCTTTCTTT; J: TRBJ1-1; D: .; size: .; V: TRBV9
CDR3: CASSFLVRAGNTIYF; DNA: TGTGCCAGCAGCTTCCTGGTGAGGGCTGGAAACACCATATATTTT; J: TRBJ1-3; D: .; size: .; V: TRBV11-2
CDR3: CASSKDSGRRDTQYF; DNA: TGTGCCAGCAGCAAAGATAGCGGGAGGAGGGATACGCAGTATTTT; J: TRBJ2-3; D: TRBD2; size: .; V: TRBV3-1/TRBV3-2
CDR3: CASSTRGVGASGSVVGQYF; DNA: TGTGCCAGCAGCACGAGGGGGGTTGGGGCTAGCGGGAGTGTAGTGGGTCAGTACTTC; J: TRBJ2-5; D: TRBD2; size: .; V: TRBV7-2
CDR3: CASKGLAELNEQFF; DNA: TGTGCCAGCAAGGGACTAGCGGAGCTCAATGAGCAGTTCTTC; J: TRBJ2-1; D: TRBD2; size: .; V: TRBV6-8
CDR3: CASSSAGTRTYNEQFF; DNA: TGTGCCAGCAGTTCAGCCGGAACTAGGACCTACAATGAGCAGTTCTTC; J: TRBJ2-1; D: .; size: .; V: TRBV6-5
CDR3: CASSIPGLGLAGGQETQYF; DNA: TGTGCCAGTAGTATACCCGGATTAGGACTAGCGGGAGGGCAAGAGACCCAGTACTTC; J: TRBJ2-5; D: TRBD2; size: .; V: TRBV19
CDR3: CASSGGGRYIQYF; DNA: TGTGCCAGCAGTGGGGGAGGGAGATACATTCAGTACTTC; J: TRBJ2-4; D: TRBD2; size: .; V: TRBV11-3
CDR3: CAWSHRSGPTGELFF; DNA: TGTGCCTGGAGTCACCGGTCAGGCCCTACCGGGGAGCTGTTTTTT; J: TRBJ2-2; D: .; size: .; V: TRBV30
CDR3: CAWSVGTIQETQYF; DNA: TGTGCCTGGAGTGTTGGGACAATTCAAGAGACCCAGTACTTC; J: TRBJ2-5; D: .; size: .; V: TRBV30
CDR3: CSVAFLARTDTQYF; DNA: TGCAGCGTTGCGTTCCTAGCGCGCACAGATACGCAGTATTTT; J: TRBJ2-3; D: .; size: once; V: TRBV29-1
CDR3: CATSDRGQSYGYTF; DNA: TGTGCCACCAGTGATCGTGGACAGAGCTATGGCTACACCTTC; J: TRBJ1-2; D: .; size: .; V: TRBV24-1
CDR3: CASSSQGFGGYTF; DNA: TGTGCCAGCAGTTCGCAGGGGTTTGGTGGCTACACCTTC; J: TRBJ1-2; D: .; size: .; V: TRBV27
CDR3: CASRLNLGQGTDTQYF; DNA: TGTGCCAGCAGACTCAACCTGGGACAGGGGACAGATACGCAGTATTTT; J: TRBJ2-3; D: TRBD1; size: .; V: TRBV28
CDR3: CASRRQEMNTEAFF; DNA: TGTGCCAGCAGGAGACAGGAGATGAACACTGAAGCTTTCTTT; J: TRBJ1-1; D: .; size: .; V: TRBV5-6
CDR3: CASSLQGEGTEAFF; DNA: TGCGCCAGCAGTCTCCAGGGGGAAGGGACTGAAGCTTTCTTT; J: TRBJ1-1; D: TRBD1; size: .; V: TRBV4-3
CDR3: CASSLGTPTRDTQYF; DNA: TGTGCCAGCAGCTTAGGGACTCCCACAAGGGATACGCAGTATTTT; J: TRBJ2-3; D: .; size: .; V: TRBV7-2
CDR3: CASSPLLTGEETQYF; DNA: TGTGCCAGCAGTCCCCTCCTGACAGGGGAAGAGACCCAGTACTTC; J: TRBJ2-5; D: TRBD1; size: .; V: TRBV27
CDR3: CASSYSRTGGSPLHF; DNA: TGTGCCAGCAGTTACTCCCGGACAGGTGGATCACCCCTCCACTTT; J: TRBJ1-6; D: TRBD1; size: .; V: TRBV6-5
CDR3: CASGPYRLTEAFF; DNA: TGCGCCAGCGGTCCTTACAGGTTAACTGAAGCTTTCTTT; J: TRBJ1-1; D: .; size: .; V: TRBV10-2
CDR3: CASSPQGLAGGDTQYF; DNA: TGTGCCAGCAGTCCCCAGGGACTAGCGGGAGGGGATACGCAGTATTTT; J: TRBJ2-3; D: TRBD2; size: .; V: TRBV27
CDR3: CSAREGGTDTGELFF; DNA: TGCAGTGCTCGTGAGGGGGGGACTGACACCGGGGAGCTGTTTTTT; J: TRBJ2-2; D: .; size: .; V: TRBV20-1
CDR3: CASTKLGTSRDEQFF; DNA: TGTGCCAGTACTAAACTCGGGACTAGCAGGGATGAGCAGTTCTTC; J: TRBJ2-1; D: TRBD2; size: .; V: TRBV19
CDR3: CASSSSGLAGLQETQYF; DNA: TGCGCCAGCAGCTCCTCAGGACTAGCGGGCCTCCAAGAGACCCAGTACTTC; J: TRBJ2-5; D: TRBD2; size: .; V: TRBV5-1
CDR3: CASLGQGHGYTF; DNA: TGTGCCAGCCTGGGGCAGGGGCATGGCTACACCTTC; J: TRBJ1-2; D: .; size: .; V: TRBV25-1
CDR3: CVAVDRATDTQYF; DNA: TGTGTCGCGGTGGACAGGGCCACAGATACGCAGTATTTT; J: TRBJ2-3; D: TRBD1; size: .; V: TRBV19